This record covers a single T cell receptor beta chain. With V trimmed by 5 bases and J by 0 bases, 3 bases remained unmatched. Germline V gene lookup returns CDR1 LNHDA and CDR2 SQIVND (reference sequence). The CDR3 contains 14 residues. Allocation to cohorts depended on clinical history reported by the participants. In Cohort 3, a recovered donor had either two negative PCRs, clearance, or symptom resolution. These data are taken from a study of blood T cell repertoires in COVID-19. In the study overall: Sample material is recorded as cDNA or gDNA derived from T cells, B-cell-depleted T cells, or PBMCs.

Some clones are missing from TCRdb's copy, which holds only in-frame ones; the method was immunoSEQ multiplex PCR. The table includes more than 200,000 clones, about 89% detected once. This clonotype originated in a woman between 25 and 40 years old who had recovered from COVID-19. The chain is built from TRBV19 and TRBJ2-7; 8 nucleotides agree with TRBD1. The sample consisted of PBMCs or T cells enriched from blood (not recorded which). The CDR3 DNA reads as TGTGCCAGTAGTTCGACAGGGGCCTCCTACGAGCAGTACTTC. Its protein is CASSSTGASYEQYF.